The 6 T cell receptor beta chains listed next were all sequenced from one sample in a study of T cell responses to AZD1222 COVID-19 vaccine. Measured with immunoSEQ multiplex PCR; TCRdb has only the in-frame clones, and not every one. The sample holds 250,000 to 300,000 clones; about 94% are singletons and the top ten take around 0.57%. The sequencing here drew on peripheral blood, taken 28 days after the second AZD1222 dose. All receptors derive from an adult who received the AZD1222 COVID-19 vaccine.

The V gene is TRBV9, the J gene TRBJ2-1; 7 bases map to TRBD1. The CDR3 length is 21 residues. Germline V gives CDR1 SGDLS, CDR2 YYNGEE. The V segment lost 4 bases and the J segment 6 bases; nucleotides outside the gene matches: 28. CDR3 residues: CASSPKPPTGTDLVQSNEQFF. The CDR3 nucleotides are TGTGCCAGCAGCCCGAAGCCCCCAACCGGGACAGATTTGGTGCAATCCAATGAGCAGTTCTTC.

The chain employs TRBV24-1 and TRBJ2-2; 8 bases fit TRBD1. CDR3 size: 19 residues. Trimming took 2 bases from V and 0 from J; bases not matched to a gene: 10. The germline gives CDR1 KGHDR, CDR2 SFDVKD. This CDR3 is CATSDWGTGRMSNTGELFF. The CDR3 nucleotides are TGTGCCACCAGTGATTGGGGGACAGGAAGAATGTCGAACACCGGGGAGCTGTTTTTT.

The genes are TRBV18 and TRBJ2-5, with a weak D call TRBD2 (7 bases). V lost 3 bases to trimming and J lost 2 bases, with 25 bases between them. CDR1 and CDR2 from the germline V gene are KGHSH and LQKENI. The CDR3 extends over 19 amino acids. CDR3 residues: CASSPQGGRALSRQETQYF. The CDR3 DNA sequence: TGTGCCAGCTCACCCCAAGGGGGGAGGGCCCTCTCACGACAAGAGACCCAGTACTTC.

The rearrangement uses TRBV5-5 and TRBJ1-1, with D maybe TRBD1 (6 bases). This CDR3 region has 14 residues. Trimming shortened V by 3 bases and J by 0 bases, and 9 bases separated the two germline ends. Germline CDR1 reads SGHKS; CDR2 reads YYEKEE (reference sequence). Written as DNA, the CDR3 is TGTGCCAGCAGCTCGTGGGGGCTGAACACTGAAGCTTTCTTT. It yields the protein CASSSWGLNTEAFF.

V usage is TRBV28 and J usage is TRBJ1-6, with 9 bases fitting TRBD1. V shed 4 bases, J shed 9 bases, and the junction held 7 bases outside the gene matches. From germline, CDR1 is MDHEN and CDR2 SYDVKM. The CDR3 is made up of 15 amino acids. CDR3 in DNA: TGTGCCAGCAGTTGGGGACAGGGTTTGAGTTCACCCCTCCACTTT. Its translation is CASSWGQGLSSPLHF.

The chain carries TRBV10-1 and TRBJ2-2, with D unclear. Germline V gene sequence: CDR1 WNHNN, CDR2 SYGVQD (reference sequence). Trimming removed 7 bases from V and 1 base from J, with 13 bases in between. The CDR3 loop spans 15 amino acids. The chain's CDR3 is CASMDGYLNTGELFF. The CDR3 DNA reads TGCGCCAGCATGGACGGGTACTTGAACACCGGGGAGCTGTTTTTT.